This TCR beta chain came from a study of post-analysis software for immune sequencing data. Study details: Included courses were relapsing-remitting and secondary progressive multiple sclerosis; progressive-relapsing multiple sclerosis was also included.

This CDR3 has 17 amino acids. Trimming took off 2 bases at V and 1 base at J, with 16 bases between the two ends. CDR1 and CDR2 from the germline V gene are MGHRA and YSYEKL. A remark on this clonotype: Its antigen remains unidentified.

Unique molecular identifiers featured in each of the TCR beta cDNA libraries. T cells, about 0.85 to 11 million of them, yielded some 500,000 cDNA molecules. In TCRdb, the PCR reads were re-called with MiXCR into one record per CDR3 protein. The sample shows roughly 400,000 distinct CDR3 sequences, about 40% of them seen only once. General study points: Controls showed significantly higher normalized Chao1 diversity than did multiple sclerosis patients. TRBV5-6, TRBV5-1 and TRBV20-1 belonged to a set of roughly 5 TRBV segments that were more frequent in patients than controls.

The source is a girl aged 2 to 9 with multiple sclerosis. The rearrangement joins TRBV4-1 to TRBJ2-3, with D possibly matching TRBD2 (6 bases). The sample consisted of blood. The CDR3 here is CASSQYALALRTDTQYF. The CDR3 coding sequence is TGCGCCAGCAGCCAATATGCACTAGCCCTCCGCACAGATACGCAGTATTTT.